This T cell receptor (beta chain) was recovered during a study of cytomegalovirus exposure and HLA in healthy donors. Study conclusions and caveats: The study recorded 160 or so TCR beta chains that were cytomegalovirus-associated. Judged likely to be a sequencing artifact was a cluster of highly shared sequence variants.

This clone was seen only once. The antigen remains undetermined. The PCR was carried out with 60 Vbeta primers and 13 Jbeta primers. TCRdb's table, derived via immunoSEQ multiplex PCR, lists solely in-frame clones and lacks some. The repertoire holds just over 150,000 clones, 80% to 85% seen once, with 1.5% to 2.5% in the top ten. The donors gave bone marrow, and they were healthy. Germline V gene sequence: CDR1 SQVTM, CDR2 ANQGSEA. The CDR3 spans 14 residues. J lost 2 bases, V lost 7 bases, and 8 bases had no gene match. Material: PBMCs. The origin of this receptor is a young man in good health and CMV-seronegative. The V call is TRBV29-1, the J call TRBJ2-5, with 9 bases identical to TRBD2. The CDR3 DNA reads as TGCAGCGCCCGGACTAGCGCGGCTCAAGAGACCCAGTACTTC. Translation: CSARTSAAQETQYF.